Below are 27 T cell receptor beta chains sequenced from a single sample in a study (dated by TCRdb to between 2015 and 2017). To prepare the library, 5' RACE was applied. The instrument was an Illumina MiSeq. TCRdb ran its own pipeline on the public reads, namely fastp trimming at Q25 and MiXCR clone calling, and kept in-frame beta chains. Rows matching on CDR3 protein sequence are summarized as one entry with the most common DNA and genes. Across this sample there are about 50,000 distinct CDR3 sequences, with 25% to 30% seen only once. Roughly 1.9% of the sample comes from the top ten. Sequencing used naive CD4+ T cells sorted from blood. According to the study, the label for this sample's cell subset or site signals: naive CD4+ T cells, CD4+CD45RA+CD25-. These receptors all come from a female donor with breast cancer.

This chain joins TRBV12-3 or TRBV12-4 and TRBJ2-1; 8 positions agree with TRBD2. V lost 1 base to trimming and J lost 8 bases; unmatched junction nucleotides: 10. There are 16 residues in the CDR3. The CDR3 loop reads CASSLDGLAGRDEQFF. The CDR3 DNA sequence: TGTGCCAGCAGTTTAGATGGACTAGCCGGTCGGGATGAGCAGTTCTTC.

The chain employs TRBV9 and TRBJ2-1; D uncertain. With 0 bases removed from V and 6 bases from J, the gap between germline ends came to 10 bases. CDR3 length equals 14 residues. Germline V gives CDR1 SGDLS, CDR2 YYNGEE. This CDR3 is CASSVAVVGNEQFF. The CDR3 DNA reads TGTGCCAGCAGCGTAGCTGTAGTAGGCAATGAGCAGTTCTTC.

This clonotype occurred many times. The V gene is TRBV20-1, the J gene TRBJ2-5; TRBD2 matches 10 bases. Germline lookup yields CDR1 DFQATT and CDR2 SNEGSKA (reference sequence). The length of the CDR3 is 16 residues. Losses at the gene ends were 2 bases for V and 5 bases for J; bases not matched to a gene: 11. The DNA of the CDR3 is TGCAGTGCTAGACCCTCTAGCGGGAGAGGGGGGGAGACCCAGTACTTC. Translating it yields CSARPSSGRGGETQYF.

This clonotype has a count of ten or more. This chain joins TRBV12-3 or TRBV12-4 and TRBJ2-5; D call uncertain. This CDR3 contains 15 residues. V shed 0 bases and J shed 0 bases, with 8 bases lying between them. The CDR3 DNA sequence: TGTGCCAGCAGTTTAGCCGTCGGACACCAAGAGACCCAGTACTTC. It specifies CASSLAVGHQETQYF.

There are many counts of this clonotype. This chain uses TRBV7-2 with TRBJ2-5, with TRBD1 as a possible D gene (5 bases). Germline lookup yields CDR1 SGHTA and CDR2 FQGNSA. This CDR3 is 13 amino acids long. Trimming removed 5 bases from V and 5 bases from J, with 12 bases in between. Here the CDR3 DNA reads TGTGCCAGCAGCAGGGGTCAGACGGAGACCCAGTACTTC. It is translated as CASSRGQTETQYF.

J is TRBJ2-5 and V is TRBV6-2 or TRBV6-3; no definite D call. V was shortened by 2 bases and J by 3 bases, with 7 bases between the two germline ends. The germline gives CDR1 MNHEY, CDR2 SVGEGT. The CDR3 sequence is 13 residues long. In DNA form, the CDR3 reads TGTGCCAGCAGTTACGGGAAAAAAGAGACCCAGTACTTC. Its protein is CASSYGKKETQYF.

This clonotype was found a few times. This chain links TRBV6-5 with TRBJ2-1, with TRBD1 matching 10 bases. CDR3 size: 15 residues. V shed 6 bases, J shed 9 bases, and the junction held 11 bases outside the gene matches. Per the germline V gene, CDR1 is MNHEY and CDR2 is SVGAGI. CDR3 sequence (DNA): TGTGCCAGCAGCCGTCCCGGGACAGGGGCCGGTGAGCAGTTCTTC. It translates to CASSRPGTGAGEQFF.

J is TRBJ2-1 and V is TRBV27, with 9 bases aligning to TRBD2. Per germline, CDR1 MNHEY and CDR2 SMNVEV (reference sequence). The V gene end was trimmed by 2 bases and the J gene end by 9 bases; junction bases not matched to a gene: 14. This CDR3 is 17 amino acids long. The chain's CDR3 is CASSLGREGIEGIEQFF. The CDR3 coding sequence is TGTGCCAGCAGTTTAGGGCGGGAGGGTATTGAGGGCATTGAGCAGTTCTTC.

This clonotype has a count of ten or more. CDR3 bases: TGTGCCAGCAGTTACGGGTGGGGGGCCTACAATGAGCAGTTCTTC. Translating it yields CASSYGWGAYNEQFF. The chain has TRBV6-5 and TRBJ2-1, with D maybe TRBD2 (6 bases). V was cut by 2 bases and J by 2 bases, with 10 bases left in between. The CDR3 is made up of 15 amino acids. Germline V gene lookup returns CDR1 MNHEY and CDR2 SVGAGI.

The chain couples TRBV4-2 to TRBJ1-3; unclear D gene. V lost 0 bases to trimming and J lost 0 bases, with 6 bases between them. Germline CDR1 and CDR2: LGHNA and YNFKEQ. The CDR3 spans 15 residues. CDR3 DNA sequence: TGTGCCAGCAGCCAAGAAGACCGCTCTGGAAACACCATATATTTT. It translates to CASSQEDRSGNTIYF.

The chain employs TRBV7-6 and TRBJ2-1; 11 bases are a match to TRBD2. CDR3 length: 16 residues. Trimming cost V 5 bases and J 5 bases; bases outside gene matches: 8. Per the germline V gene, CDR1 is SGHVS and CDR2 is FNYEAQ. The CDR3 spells CASSPAGSGGDNEQFF. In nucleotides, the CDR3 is TGTGCCAGCAGCCCAGCCGGTAGCGGGGGGGACAATGAGCAGTTCTTC.

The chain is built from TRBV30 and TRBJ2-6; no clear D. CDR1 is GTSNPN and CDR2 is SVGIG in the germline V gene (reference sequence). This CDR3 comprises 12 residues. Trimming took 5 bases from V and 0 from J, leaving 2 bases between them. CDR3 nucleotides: TGTGCCTGGGGCTCTGGGGCCAACGTCCTGACTTTC. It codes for CAWGSGANVLTF.

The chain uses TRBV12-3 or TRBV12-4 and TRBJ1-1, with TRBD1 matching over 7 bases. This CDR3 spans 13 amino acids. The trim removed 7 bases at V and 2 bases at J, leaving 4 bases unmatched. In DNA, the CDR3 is TGTGCCAGCAACAGGGACAGTAACACTGAAGCTTTCTTT. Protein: CASNRDSNTEAFF.

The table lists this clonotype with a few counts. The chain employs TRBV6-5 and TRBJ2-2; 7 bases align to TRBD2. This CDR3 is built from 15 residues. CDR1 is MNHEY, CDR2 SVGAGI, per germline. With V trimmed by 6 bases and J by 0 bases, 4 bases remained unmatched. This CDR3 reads CASRKAGTNTGELFF. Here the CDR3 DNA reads TGTGCCAGCAGAAAAGCGGGGACGAACACCGGGGAGCTGTTTTTT.

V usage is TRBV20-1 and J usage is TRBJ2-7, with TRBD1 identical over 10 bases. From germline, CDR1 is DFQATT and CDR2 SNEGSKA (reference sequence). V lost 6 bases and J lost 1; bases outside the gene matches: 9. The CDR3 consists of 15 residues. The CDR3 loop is CSAQKGQGGSYEQYF. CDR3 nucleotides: TGCAGTGCCCAGAAAGGACAGGGGGGATCCTACGAGCAGTACTTC.

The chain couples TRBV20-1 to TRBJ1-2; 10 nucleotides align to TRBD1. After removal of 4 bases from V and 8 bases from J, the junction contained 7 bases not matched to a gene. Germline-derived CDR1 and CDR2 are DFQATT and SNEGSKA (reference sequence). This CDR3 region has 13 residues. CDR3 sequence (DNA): TGCAGTGCTACTCGGACAGGGGGATGGGGCTACACCTTC. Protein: CSATRTGGWGYTF.

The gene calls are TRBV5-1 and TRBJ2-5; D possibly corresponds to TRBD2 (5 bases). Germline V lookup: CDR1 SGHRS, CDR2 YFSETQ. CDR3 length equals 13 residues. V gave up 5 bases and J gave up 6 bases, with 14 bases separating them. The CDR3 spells CASRGGSGKTQYF. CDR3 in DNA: TGCGCCAGCAGAGGTGGGAGCGGAAAGACCCAGTACTTC.

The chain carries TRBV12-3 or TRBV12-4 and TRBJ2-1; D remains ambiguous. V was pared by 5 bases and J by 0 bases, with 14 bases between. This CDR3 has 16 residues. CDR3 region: CASSLRPTGSYNEQFF. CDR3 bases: TGTGCCAGCAGTCTTCGGCCGACGGGCTCCTACAATGAGCAGTTCTTC.

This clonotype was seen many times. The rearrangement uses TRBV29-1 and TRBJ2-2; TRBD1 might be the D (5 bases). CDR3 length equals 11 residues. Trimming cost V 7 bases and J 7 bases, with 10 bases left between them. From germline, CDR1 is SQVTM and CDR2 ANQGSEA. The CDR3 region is CSALGDGELFF. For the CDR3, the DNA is TGCAGCGCATTAGGGGACGGGGAGCTGTTTTTT.

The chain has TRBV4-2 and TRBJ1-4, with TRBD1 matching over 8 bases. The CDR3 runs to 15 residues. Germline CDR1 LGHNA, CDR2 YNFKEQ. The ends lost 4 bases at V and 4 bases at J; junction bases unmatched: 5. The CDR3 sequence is CASSRTTGDNEKLFF. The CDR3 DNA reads TGTGCCAGCAGCCGAACGACAGGGGATAATGAAAAACTGTTTTTT.

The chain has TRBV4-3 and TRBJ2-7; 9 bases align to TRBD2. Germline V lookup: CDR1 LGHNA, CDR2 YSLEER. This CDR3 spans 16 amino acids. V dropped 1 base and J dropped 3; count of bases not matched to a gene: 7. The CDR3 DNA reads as TGCGCCAGCAGCCAAGGAACCACTAGCGGGTACTACGAGCAGTACTTC. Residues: CASSQGTTSGYYEQYF.

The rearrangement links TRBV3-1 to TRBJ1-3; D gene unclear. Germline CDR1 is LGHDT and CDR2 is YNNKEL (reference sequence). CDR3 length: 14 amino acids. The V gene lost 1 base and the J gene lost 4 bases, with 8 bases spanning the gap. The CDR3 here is CASSQGYSGNTIYF. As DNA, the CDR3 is TGTGCCAGCAGCCAAGGTTACTCCGGAAACACCATATATTTT. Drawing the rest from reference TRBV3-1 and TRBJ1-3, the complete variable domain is DTAVSQTPKYLVTQMGNDKSIKCEQNLGHDTMYWYKQDSKKFLKIMFSYNNKELIINETVPNRFSPKSPDKAHLNLHINSLELGDSAVYFCASSQGYSGNTIYFGEGSWLTVV.

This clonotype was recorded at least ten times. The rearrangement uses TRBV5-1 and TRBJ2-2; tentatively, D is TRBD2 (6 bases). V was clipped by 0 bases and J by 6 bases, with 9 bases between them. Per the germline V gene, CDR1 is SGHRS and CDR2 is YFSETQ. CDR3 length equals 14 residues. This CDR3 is CASSLAPGAGELFF. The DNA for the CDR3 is TGCGCCAGCAGCTTGGCCCCGGGGGCCGGGGAGCTGTTTTTT.

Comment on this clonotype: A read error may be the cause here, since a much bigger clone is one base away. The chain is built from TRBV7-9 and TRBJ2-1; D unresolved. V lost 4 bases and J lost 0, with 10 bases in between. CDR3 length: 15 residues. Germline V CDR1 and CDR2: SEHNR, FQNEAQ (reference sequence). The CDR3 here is CASSSDESSYNEQFF. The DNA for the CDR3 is TGTGCCAGCAGCTCCGACGAGAGCTCCTACAATGAGCAGTTCTTC.

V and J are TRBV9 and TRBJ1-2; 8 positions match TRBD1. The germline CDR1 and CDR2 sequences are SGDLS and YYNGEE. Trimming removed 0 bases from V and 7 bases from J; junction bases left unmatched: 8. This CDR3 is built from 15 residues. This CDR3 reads CASSVEAQGASGYTF. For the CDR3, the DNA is TGTGCCAGCAGCGTAGAAGCGCAGGGGGCTAGTGGCTACACCTTC.

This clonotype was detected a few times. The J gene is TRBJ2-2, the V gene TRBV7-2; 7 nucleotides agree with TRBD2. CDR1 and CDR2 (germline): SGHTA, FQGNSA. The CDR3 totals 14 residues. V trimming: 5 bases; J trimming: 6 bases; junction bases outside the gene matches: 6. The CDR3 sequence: CASSQSAGSGELFF. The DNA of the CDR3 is TGTGCCAGCAGCCAATCAGCGGGATCCGGGGAGCTGTTTTTT.

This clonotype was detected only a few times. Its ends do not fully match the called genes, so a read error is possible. CDR3 sequence reads: CAISEYGNTEAFF. CDR3 nucleotide sequence: TGTGCCATCAGCGAGTATGGGAACACTGAAGCTTTCTTT. The chain carries TRBV10-3 and TRBJ1-1; D uncertain. CDR3 size: 13 residues. Germline assignment: CDR1 ENHRY and CDR2 SYGVKD.